The 27 T cell receptor beta chains in this list originate from one sample, sequenced in a study of identical twins' blood T cells. TCRdb re-called the 5' RACE reads with MiXCR, one entry per CDR3 protein. This table holds a few hundred thousand distinct CDR3 sequences, approximately 30% found once. Sequenced input: PBMCs. These receptors originate from a woman aged 18 to 50 in good health.

This clonotype was counted only a few times. The gene calls are TRBV20-1 and TRBJ2-7, with D maybe TRBD2 (6 bases). Trimming took off 5 bases at V and 0 bases at J, with 11 bases between the two ends. There are 13 residues in the CDR3. The V gene's germline CDR1 is DFQATT and CDR2 SNEGSKA (reference sequence). As DNA, the CDR3 is TGCAGTGCTCCGACGGACTACTCCTACGAGCAGTACTTC. Protein sequence: CSAPTDYSYEQYF.

The chain combines TRBV5-1 with TRBJ2-1; a possible D gene is TRBD2 (6 bases). Germline assignment: CDR1 SGHRS and CDR2 YFSETQ. The CDR3 has 14 residues. V was shortened by 2 bases and J by 5 bases, with 11 bases between the two germline ends. CDR3 sequence (DNA): TGCGCCAGCAGCTTCGGGACTCTAAACAATGAGCAGTTCTTC. Translated: CASSFGTLNNEQFF.

The V gene is TRBV18, the J gene TRBJ1-5; 7 nucleotides align to TRBD1. CDR1 is KGHSH and CDR2 is LQKENI in the germline V gene. V was clipped by 3 bases and J by 1 base; unmatched bases: 6. The CDR3 has 16 amino acids. CDR3 DNA sequence: TGTGCCAGCTCACCCAGGACAGGCCGAAGCAATCAGCCCCAGCATTTT. This sequence encodes CASSPRTGRSNQPQHF.

In this sample, this clonotype turned up a few times. The chain recombines TRBV29-1 with TRBJ2-3; no clear D. V was pared by 1 base and J by 0 bases, with 11 bases between. The CDR3 spans 15 residues. The V gene's germline CDR1 is SQVTM and CDR2 ANQGSEA. The CDR3 nucleotides are TGCAGCGTTGAAGCCCTTAAGTCTAGCACAGATACGCAGTATTTT. Protein product: CSVEALKSSTDTQYF.

Turning to this clonotype: This likely comes from a read error, as the CDR3 has no conserved phenylalanine or tryptophan at its end. This chain uses TRBV19 with TRBJ1-6, with TRBD1 as a possible D gene (5 bases). The germline CDR1 and CDR2 sequences are LNHDA and SQIVND (reference sequence). The CDR3 is 14 residues long. The V end lost 4 bases, the J end lost 10 bases, and 14 bases lay between the germline ends. The CDR3 here is CASSTAGTGSPLHL. CDR3 nucleotide sequence: TGTGCCAGTAGTACCGCCGGGACGGGGTCACCCCTCCACCTT.

A remark on this clonotype: Possible read error: a much larger clone is one base away. V and J are TRBV10-2 and TRBJ1-2, with 8 bases matching TRBD1. The CDR3 covers 13 residues. Germline CDR1 is WSHSY and CDR2 is SAAADI. CDR3 sequence: CASKQGADYGHTF. In DNA, the CDR3 is TGCGCCAGCAAGCAGGGGGCCGACTATGGCCACACCTTC.

The CDR3 sequence is CASSLIRRGGAEAFF. In DNA, the CDR3 is TGTGCCAGCAGCCTCATTCGGAGGGGCGGCGCTGAAGCTTTCTTT. The J gene is TRBJ1-1, the V gene TRBV7-6; tentative D call: TRBD1 (5 bases). Germline V gene lookup returns CDR1 SGHVS and CDR2 FNYEAQ. V was clipped by 5 bases and J by 6 bases, with 19 bases between them. The CDR3 runs to 15 residues.

This clonotype turned up a few times. The chain links TRBV30 to TRBJ1-2; D is unclear. Trimming left V 1 base short and J 6 bases short, with 12 bases between. The CDR3 consists of 13 residues. Germline V gives CDR1 GTSNPN, CDR2 SVGIG (reference sequence). CDR3 sequence (DNA): TGTGCCTGGAGTGGTACAGCTAGGAATGGCTACACCTTC. Encoded protein: CAWSGTARNGYTF.

This clonotype has a handful of counts. The chain links TRBV6-6 to TRBJ1-5, with 7 bases lining up with TRBD1. The CDR3 is 17 residues long. Trimming removed 4 bases from V and 3 bases from J; junction bases left unmatched: 12. Germline values: CDR1 MNHNY, CDR2 SVGAGI (reference sequence). The CDR3 loop is CASSLRRGHDNNQPQHF. The DNA for the CDR3 is TGTGCCAGCAGTTTAAGGAGGGGGCATGATAACAATCAGCCCCAGCATTTT.

A word on this clonotype: It may be a read error: a sequence one base away is much more abundant. V is TRBV11-2 and J is TRBJ1-1; no firm D call. The CDR3 covers 14 residues. Trimming removed 7 bases at V and 1 base at J, with 13 bases between. From germline, CDR1 is SGHAT and CDR2 FQNNGV. The CDR3, as DNA: TGTGCCAGCATCTTCAGTCGGGGGAACACTGAAGCTTTCTTT. This translates into CASIFSRGNTEAFF.

The chain joins TRBV18 to TRBJ1-6, with D possibly being TRBD1 (6 bases). V was pared by 6 bases and J by 4 bases, with 13 bases between. The CDR3 is made up of 15 amino acids. Looked up from germline, CDR1 is KGHSH and CDR2 is LQKENI. CDR3 sequence: CASSRPGAYNSPLHF. The CDR3 DNA reads as TGTGCCAGCTCCCGTCCGGGGGCTTATAATTCACCCCTCCACTTT.

This clonotype was found a few times. CDR3 DNA: TGTGCCAGCAGTTACGATGGGGGAGCAACTAATGAAAAACTGTTTTTT. Its translation: CASSYDGGATNEKLFF. This chain joins TRBV6-5 and TRBJ1-4; D is possibly TRBD1 (5 bases). Per the germline V gene, CDR1 is MNHEY and CDR2 is SVGAGI. Trimming removed 2 bases at V and 0 bases at J, with 10 bases between. The length of the CDR3 is 16 residues.

This clonotype showed up many times. The CDR3 DNA reads as TGCAGCGTTTTTAAAGACAGGGGCACTGAAGCTTTCTTT. Translation gives CSVFKDRGTEAFF. The J gene is TRBJ1-1, the V gene TRBV29-1; 8 bases are a match to TRBD1. V lost 5 bases to trimming and J lost 4 bases; unmatched junction nucleotides: 6. This CDR3 contains 13 residues. Germline CDR1 is SQVTM and CDR2 is ANQGSEA.

For this clonotype: With a much larger clone just one base away, this may be a read error. J is TRBJ1-1 and V is TRBV29-1; no clear D. The germline V gene has CDR1 SQVTM and CDR2 ANQGSEA. The CDR3 is 10 residues long. Trimming left V 4 bases short and J 11 bases short, with 11 bases between. The CDR3 sequence is CSVVSLYAFF. The CDR3 coding sequence is TGCAGCGTTGTATCCCTATATGCTTTCTTT.

V and J are TRBV7-9 and TRBJ2-2; a possible D gene is TRBD1 (6 bases). Germline CDR1 is SEHNR and CDR2 is FQNEAQ (reference sequence). The CDR3 loop spans 13 amino acids. V gave up 9 bases and J gave up 1 base, with 9 bases separating them. The CDR3 region is CARGTLNTGELFF. CDR3 sequence (DNA): TGTGCCAGAGGGACATTGAACACCGGGGAGCTGTTTTTT.

The chain has TRBV7-9 and TRBJ2-3; a weak D match, TRBD1 (5 bases). The germline V gene encodes CDR1 SEHNR and CDR2 FQNEAQ (reference sequence). V lost 5 bases and J 1 base, leaving 10 bases between the germline ends. CDR3 length equals 14 residues. The chain's CDR3 is CASSRGPRTDTQYF. CDR3 DNA sequence: TGTGCCAGCAGCAGGGGTCCTCGCACAGATACGCAGTATTTT.

In its sample, this clonotype was seen many times. V gene TRBV11-1 combines with J gene TRBJ1-1; possible D gene TRBD1, 5 bases. Trimming pared 4 bases from V and 4 bases from J, leaving 10 bases between. CDR1 SGHAT and CDR2 FQDESV come from the germline V gene (reference sequence). The length of the CDR3 is 13 residues. CDR3: CASSYARGTEAFF. The CDR3 DNA reads as TGTGCCAGCAGCTATGCAAGGGGCACTGAAGCTTTCTTT.

V is TRBV12-3 or TRBV12-4 and J is TRBJ1-2, with TRBD1 matching 9 bases. The CDR3 totals 15 residues. With V trimmed by 1 base and J by 3 bases, 3 bases remained unmatched. This chain's CDR3 is CASSLVGQGYYGYTF. DNA for the CDR3: TGTGCCAGCAGTTTAGTGGGACAGGGTTACTATGGCTACACCTTC.

The chain recombines TRBV20-1 with TRBJ1-2; no firm D call. V shed 0 bases and J shed 10 bases, with 9 bases lying between them. Germline CDR1 reads DFQATT; CDR2 reads SNEGSKA (reference sequence). The CDR3 has 11 amino acids. CDR3 sequence reads: CSARDGSAYTF. CDR3 in DNA: TGCAGTGCTAGAGATGGGTCAGCCTACACCTTC.

The V and J genes are TRBV29-1 and TRBJ2-2, with D perhaps matching TRBD1 (7 bases). Germline lookup yields CDR1 SQVTM and CDR2 ANQGSEA. V lost 2 bases and J lost 6, with 13 bases in between. The CDR3 covers 14 residues. The CDR3 loop is CSVETAGGSGELFF. The CDR3 bases are TGCAGCGTTGAAACGGCAGGGGGGTCCGGGGAGCTGTTTTTT.

The rearrangement joins TRBV29-1 to TRBJ1-5; D gene uncertain. V was shortened by 8 bases and J by 2 bases, with 10 bases between the two germline ends. Germline CDR1 and CDR2: SQVTM and ANQGSEA. There are 12 residues in the CDR3. The CDR3 bases are TGCAGCACTGGGGAGGGCAATCAGCCCCAGCATTTT. It codes for CSTGEGNQPQHF.

This clonotype was seen more than once but under ten times. Germline is not matched at one junction end, which may reflect a read error. The rearrangement links TRBV30 to TRBJ1-4, with 8 nucleotides matching TRBD1. This CDR3 comprises 14 residues. From germline, CDR1 is GTSNPN and CDR2 SVGIG (reference sequence). CDR3 in amino acids: CAWSVPGGSEKLFF. CDR3 DNA: TGTGCCTGGAGTGTCCCAGGGGGCAGCGAAAAACTTTTTTTT.

The genes are TRBV18 and TRBJ2-2, with D hard to call. This CDR3 contains 16 residues. The germline CDR1 and CDR2 sequences are KGHSH and LQKENI. V was pared by 3 bases and J by 4 bases, with 15 bases between. Here the CDR3 reads CASSPESRRTTGELFF. As DNA, the CDR3 is TGTGCCAGCTCACCCGAAAGTAGGCGAACCACCGGGGAGCTGTTTTTT.

Points on this clonotype: One base away lies a much larger clone, so this may be a sequencing read error. CDR3 bases: TGCAGCGTTGGACAGGGGCCAAATTATATCAATCAGCCCCAGCATTTT. It yields the protein CSVGQGPNYINQPQHF. The chain employs TRBV29-1 and TRBJ1-5, with 8 bases that match TRBD1. The germline gives CDR1 SQVTM, CDR2 ANQGSEA. Germline trimming cut 4 bases from V and 3 bases from J; bases unmatched to any gene: 11. The CDR3 runs 16 residues.

Concerning this clonotype: It may be a read error: a sequence one base away is much more abundant. The chain recombines TRBV7-2 with TRBJ1-1, with D uncertain. Germline CDR1 reads SGHTA; CDR2 reads FQGNSA. V was trimmed by 1 base and J by 2 bases, leaving 2 bases between them. There are 12 residues in the CDR3. The CDR3 DNA sequence: TGTGCCAGCAGCTTAGACAACACTGAAGCTTTCTTT. It encodes CASSLDNTEAFF.

The V gene is TRBV5-1, the J gene TRBJ1-1; D gene ambiguous. Per the germline V gene, CDR1 is SGHRS and CDR2 is YFSETQ. CDR3 size: 15 residues. V was trimmed by 1 base and J by 0 bases, leaving 10 bases between them. CDR3 sequence (DNA): TGCGCCAGCAGCTTGCGGATTTCGATGAACACTGAAGCTTTCTTT. It yields the protein CASSLRISMNTEAFF.

The rearrangement joins TRBV20-1 to TRBJ2-3; D is tentatively TRBD1 or TRBD2 (5 bases each). Trimming shortened V by 4 bases and J by 2 bases, and 16 bases separated the two germline ends. The CDR3 extends over 15 amino acids. Germline CDR1 is DFQATT and CDR2 is SNEGSKA (reference sequence). The DNA for the CDR3 is TGCAGTGCTACCCAACAGACGGGGACCACAGATACGCAGTATTTT. It translates to CSATQQTGTTDTQYF.